This entry describes one T cell receptor beta chain. Measured with immunoSEQ multiplex PCR; TCRdb has only the in-frame clones, and not every one. The sample lists roughly 150,000 clones, 80% seen once, with around 3.2% in the top ten. The data stem from a study of blood T cell repertoires in COVID-19. Overall study: The origin of the acute and convalescent COVID-19 samples was the United States, Italy and Spain. T cells, B-cell-depleted T cells, or PBMCs provided the cDNA or gDNA that served as material.

This clonotype originated in an older woman who had recovered from COVID-19. The sequencing input was PBMCs or T cells enriched from blood (not recorded which).

DNA of the CDR3: TGCGCCAGCAGCTTGGGGTACCGGCCTGCGGACTACGAGCAGTACTTC. Translated, it gives CASSLGYRPADYEQYF. The rearrangement links TRBV5-1 to TRBJ2-7; D call uncertain. The CDR3 runs 16 residues. Between the trimmed V and J ends, which lost 0 bases and 3 bases, there was a span of 16 bases. CDR1 and CDR2 from the germline V gene are SGHRS and YFSETQ.